A selection of T cell receptor beta chains follows, all from one sample in a study of CD8 T cells in Susac syndrome. MiXCR, applied by TCRdb to the immunoSEQ multiplex PCR reads, yields one record per CDR3 protein. The table lists around 170,000 distinct CDR3 sequences, under 95% of them singletons. Sequencing was performed on CD4+ T cells from PBMCs. These receptors were taken from a human donor with Susac syndrome. Each CDR3 is given with its conserved first and last residue. The D gene is left open where the match is weak. Only some rows state a clone size, as once, few, many or a class for expanded clones.

j_call clone_size d_call v_call cdr3_nt cdr3_aa
TRBJ2-5 . . TRBV27 TGTGCCAGCAGTCACTTGGGGGATCCGGAGACCCAGTACTTC CASSHLGDPETQYF
TRBJ1-4 . . TRBV7-9 TGTGCCAGCAGCCCTCCCTCCTACGGAAGTTCTAATGAAAAACTGTTTTTT CASSPPSYGSSNEKLFF
TRBJ2-7 . TRBD2 TRBV7-2 TGTGCCAGCAGCTCCCCCCCGGGGGGGAGCCGATTCGAGCAGTACTTC CASSSPPGGSRFEQYF
TRBJ2-3 . TRBD2 TRBV19 TGTGCCAGTAGTATCCGACTAGCGGGGGCCTCAGATACGCAGTATTTT CASSIRLAGASDTQYF
TRBJ1-6 . TRBD1 TRBV29-1 TGCAGCGTTGAATCGACAGGGTCGTGGAGCTCCTATAATTCACCCCTCCACTTT CSVESTGSWSSYNSPLHF
TRBJ1-2 . TRBD1 TRBV20-1 TGCAGAGTCCTGAACAGGGGTTATGGCTACACCTTC CRVLNRGYGYTF
TRBJ1-5 . TRBD1 TRBV2 TGTGCCAGCAGTGGGGGGGGACAGTGGAGCAATCAGCCCCAGCATTTT CASSGGGQWSNQPQHF
TRBJ1-2 . . TRBV5-6 TGTGCCAGCAGCTTGGGGTACCGACAGACGTCTTATGGCTACACCTTC CASSLGYRQTSYGYTF
TRBJ2-1 . TRBD2 TRBV9 TGTGCCAGCAGCCCCCGTAGCGGGGGGGCCTACAATGAGCAGTTCTTC CASSPRSGGAYNEQFF
TRBJ2-6 once . TRBV3-1 TGTGCCGTATCAGTAGGGAGTGCCGGGGCCAACGTCCTGACTTTC CAVSVGSAGANVLTF
TRBJ1-2 . TRBD1 TRBV18 TGTGCCAGCTCACCATTCTCGACAGGGGAGGTCTATGGCTACACCTTC CASSPFSTGEVYGYTF
TRBJ1-2 . . TRBV30 TGTGCCTGGAGCGAAACAGTCAACTATGGCTACACCTTC CAWSETVNYGYTF
TRBJ2-3 . TRBD1 TRBV30 TGTGCCTGGAGTCCCTCTTTCGGGACAGTCACAGATACGCAGTATTTT CAWSPSFGTVTDTQYF
TRBJ2-1 . . TRBV15 TGTGCCACCAGCAGAGATTATCTCTCAATTCGGTTCTTC CATSRDYLSIRFF
TRBJ2-7 . . TRBV30 TGTGCCTGGAAGGCAGTCGGTATCCCCCACGAGCAGTACTTC CAWKAVGIPHEQYF
TRBJ2-1 few . TRBV7-3 TGTGCCAGCAGCACGACTGATAATGAGCAGTTCTTC CASSTTDNEQFF
TRBJ2-1 few . TRBV4-2 TGTGCCAGCAGCCAAGACTCCGACAGCTCCTACAATGAGCAGTTCTTC CASSQDSDSSYNEQFF
TRBJ1-1 . . TRBV2 TGTGCCAGCAGTGAGGGCCCGGGCACTGAAGCTTTCTTT CASSEGPGTEAFF
TRBJ2-7 . TRBD1 TRBV6-2/TRBV6-3 TGTGCCAGCAGTCTACTTCCCGGGACAGGGTATGAAGACGAGCAGTACTTC CASSLLPGTGYEDEQYF